This TCR beta chain was recorded in a study of T cells after yellow fever vaccination. TCRdb re-analysed the 5' RACE reads in MiXCR, keeping a single row per CDR3 protein. The repertoire holds under 600,000 distinct CDR3 sequences, with about 14% as singletons. Study-level results: Weaker, the secondary response had a peak occurring faster, on day 5 versus 15. Post-booster repertoires again held most primary-vaccination clones (roughly 95% CD4, 75% to 90% CD8). Clonotypes appearing in both CD4 and CD8 compartments existed, and their share was small. In FACS-sorted repertoires, abundant clonotypes from the bulk population could appear as contaminants.

This clonotype was recorded many times. Its antigen is currently unknown. V was pared by 0 bases and J by 1 base, with 4 bases between. The CDR3 runs to 13 residues. Germline V gene data show CDR1 as DFQATT and CDR2 as SNEGSKA (reference sequence). The clonotype originates from a man aged 25-45 years who received the YFV17D yellow fever vaccine. The gene calls are TRBV20-1 and TRBJ2-4, with unresolved D. Sequenced here: PBMCs, sampled on the day of the yellow fever booster vaccination. The CDR3 sequence is CSARDLAKNIQYF. In DNA, the CDR3 is TGCAGTGCTAGAGATCTTGCCAAAAACATTCAGTACTTC.